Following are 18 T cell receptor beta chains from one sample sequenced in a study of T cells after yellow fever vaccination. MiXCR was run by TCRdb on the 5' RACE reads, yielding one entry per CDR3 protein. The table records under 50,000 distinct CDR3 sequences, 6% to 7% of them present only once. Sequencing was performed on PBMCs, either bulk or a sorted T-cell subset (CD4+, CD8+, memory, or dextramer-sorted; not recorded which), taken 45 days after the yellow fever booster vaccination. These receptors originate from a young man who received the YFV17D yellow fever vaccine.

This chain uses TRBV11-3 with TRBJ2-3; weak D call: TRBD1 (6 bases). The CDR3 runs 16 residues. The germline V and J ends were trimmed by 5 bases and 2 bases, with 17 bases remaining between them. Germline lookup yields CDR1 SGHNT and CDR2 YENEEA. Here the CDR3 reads CASSVGRTATTDTQYF. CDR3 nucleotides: TGTGCCAGCAGCGTTGGTCGGACAGCAACCACAGATACGCAGTATTTT. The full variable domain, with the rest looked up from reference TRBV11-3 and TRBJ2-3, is EAGVVQSPRYKIIEKKQPVAFWCNPISGHNTLYWYLQNLGQGPELLIRYENEEAVDDSQLPKDRFSAERLKGVDSTLKIQPAELGDSAVYLCASSVGRTATTDTQYFGPGTRLTVL.

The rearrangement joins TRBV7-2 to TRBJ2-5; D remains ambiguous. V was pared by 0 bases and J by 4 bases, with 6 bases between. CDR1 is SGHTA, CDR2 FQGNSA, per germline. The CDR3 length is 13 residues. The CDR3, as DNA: TGTGCCAGCAGCTTAGCGGGAAGAGAGACCCAGTACTTC. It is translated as CASSLAGRETQYF.

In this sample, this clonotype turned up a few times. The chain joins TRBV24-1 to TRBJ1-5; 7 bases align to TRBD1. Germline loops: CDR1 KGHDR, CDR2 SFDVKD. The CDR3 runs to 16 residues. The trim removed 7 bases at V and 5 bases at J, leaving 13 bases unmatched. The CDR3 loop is CATSGGEGAHDQPQHF. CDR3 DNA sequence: TGTGCCACCAGCGGAGGGGAGGGGGCGCATGATCAGCCCCAGCATTTT.

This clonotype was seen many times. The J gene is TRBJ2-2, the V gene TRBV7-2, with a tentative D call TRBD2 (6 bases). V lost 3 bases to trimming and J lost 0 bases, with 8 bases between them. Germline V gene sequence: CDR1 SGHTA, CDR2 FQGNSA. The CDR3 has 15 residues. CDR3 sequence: CASSFSGTNTGELFF. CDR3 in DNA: TGTGCCAGCAGCTTTAGCGGAACGAACACCGGGGAGCTGTTTTTT.

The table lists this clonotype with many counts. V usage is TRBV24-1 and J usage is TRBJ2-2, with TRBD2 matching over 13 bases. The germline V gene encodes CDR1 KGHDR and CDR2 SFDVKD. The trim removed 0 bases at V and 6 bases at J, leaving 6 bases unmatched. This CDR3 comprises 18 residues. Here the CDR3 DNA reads TGTGCCACCAGTGATTTGGCCGGACTAGCGGGAGCCCCCGGGGAGCTGTTTTTT. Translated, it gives CATSDLAGLAGAPGELFF.

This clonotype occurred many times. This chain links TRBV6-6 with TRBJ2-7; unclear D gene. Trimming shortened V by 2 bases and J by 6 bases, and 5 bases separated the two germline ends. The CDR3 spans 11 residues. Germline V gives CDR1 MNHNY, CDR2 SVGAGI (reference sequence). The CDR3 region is CASSYNSEQYF. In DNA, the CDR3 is TGTGCCAGCAGTTACAACAGCGAGCAGTACTTC.

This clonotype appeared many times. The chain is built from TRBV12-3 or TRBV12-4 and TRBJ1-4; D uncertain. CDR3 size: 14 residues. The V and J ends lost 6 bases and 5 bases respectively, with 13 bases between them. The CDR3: CASSISGLNEKLFF. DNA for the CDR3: TGTGCCAGCAGCATTTCCGGGCTCAATGAAAAACTGTTTTTT.

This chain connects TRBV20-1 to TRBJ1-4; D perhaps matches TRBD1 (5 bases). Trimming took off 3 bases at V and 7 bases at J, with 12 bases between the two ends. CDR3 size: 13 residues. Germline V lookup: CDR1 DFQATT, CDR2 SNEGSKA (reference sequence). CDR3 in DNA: TGCAGTGCTAGTCCAGGGCCCGGTGAAAAACTGTTTTTT. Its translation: CSASPGPGEKLFF.

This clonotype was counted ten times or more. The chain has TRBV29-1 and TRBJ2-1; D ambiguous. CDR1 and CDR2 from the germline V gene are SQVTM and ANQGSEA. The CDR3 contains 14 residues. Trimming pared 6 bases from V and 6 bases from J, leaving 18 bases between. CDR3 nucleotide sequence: TGCAGCGTCCGAACCGGTGACCTCCCCAATGAGCAGTTCTTC. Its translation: CSVRTGDLPNEQFF.

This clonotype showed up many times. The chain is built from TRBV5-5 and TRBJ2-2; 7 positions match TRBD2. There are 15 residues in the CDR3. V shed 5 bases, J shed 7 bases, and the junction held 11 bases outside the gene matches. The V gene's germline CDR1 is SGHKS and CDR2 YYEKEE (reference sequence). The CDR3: CASRSEPGGGGELFF. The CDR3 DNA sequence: TGTGCCAGCAGGTCGGAGCCGGGAGGAGGCGGGGAGCTGTTTTTT.

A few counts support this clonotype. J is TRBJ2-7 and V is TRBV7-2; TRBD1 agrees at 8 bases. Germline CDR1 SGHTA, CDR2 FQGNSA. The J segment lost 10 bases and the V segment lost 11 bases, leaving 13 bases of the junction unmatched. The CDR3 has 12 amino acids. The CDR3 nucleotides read TGTGCCTCCAGTGGACAGGGCCGTGGACAGTACTTC. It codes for CASSGQGRGQYF.

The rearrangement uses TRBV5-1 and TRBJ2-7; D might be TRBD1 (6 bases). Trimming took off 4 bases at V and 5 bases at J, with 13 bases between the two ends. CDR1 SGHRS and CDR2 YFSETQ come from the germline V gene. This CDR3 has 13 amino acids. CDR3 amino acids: CASSQDRQDEQYF. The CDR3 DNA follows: TGCGCCAGCAGCCAGGACAGACAGGACGAGCAGTACTTC.

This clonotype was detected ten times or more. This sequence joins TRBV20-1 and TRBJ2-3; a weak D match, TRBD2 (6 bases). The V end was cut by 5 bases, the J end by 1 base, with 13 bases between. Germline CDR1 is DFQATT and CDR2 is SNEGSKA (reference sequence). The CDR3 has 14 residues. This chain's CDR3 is CSAPRGVGTDTQYF. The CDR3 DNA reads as TGCAGTGCTCCGCGGGGAGTGGGCACAGATACGCAGTATTTT.

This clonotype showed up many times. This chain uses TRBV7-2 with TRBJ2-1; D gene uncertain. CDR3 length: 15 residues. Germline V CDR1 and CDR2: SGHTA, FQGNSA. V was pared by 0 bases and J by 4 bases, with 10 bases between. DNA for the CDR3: TGTGCCAGCAGCTTAGCCACAGCAAAATACAATGAGCAGTTCTTC. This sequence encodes CASSLATAKYNEQFF.

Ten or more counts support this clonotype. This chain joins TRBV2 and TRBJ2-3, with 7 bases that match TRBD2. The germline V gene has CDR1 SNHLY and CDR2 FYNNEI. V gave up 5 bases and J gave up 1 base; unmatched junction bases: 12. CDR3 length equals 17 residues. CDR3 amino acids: CASSTTSTEAGTDTQYF. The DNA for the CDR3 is TGTGCCAGCAGTACGACTAGCACCGAGGCGGGCACAGATACGCAGTATTTT.

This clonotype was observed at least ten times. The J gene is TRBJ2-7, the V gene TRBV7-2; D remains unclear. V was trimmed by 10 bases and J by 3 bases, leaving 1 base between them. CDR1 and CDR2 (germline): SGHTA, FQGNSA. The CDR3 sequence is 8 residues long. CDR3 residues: CANYEQYF. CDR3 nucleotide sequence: TGTGCCAACTACGAGCAGTACTTC.

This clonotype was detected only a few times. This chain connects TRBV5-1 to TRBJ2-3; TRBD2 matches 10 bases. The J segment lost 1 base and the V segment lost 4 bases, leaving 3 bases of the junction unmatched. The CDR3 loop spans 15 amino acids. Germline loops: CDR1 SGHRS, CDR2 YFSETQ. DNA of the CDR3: TGCGCCAGCAGCCGGGGGACTAGCGGCACAGATACGCAGTATTTT. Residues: CASSRGTSGTDTQYF.

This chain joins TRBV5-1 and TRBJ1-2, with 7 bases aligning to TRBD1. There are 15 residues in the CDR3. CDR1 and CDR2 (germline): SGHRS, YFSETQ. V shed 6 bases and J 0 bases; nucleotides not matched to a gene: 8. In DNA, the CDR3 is TGCGCCAGCACCGGGGACAGCACTTCTAACTATGGCTACACCTTC. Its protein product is CASTGDSTSNYGYTF.